This TCR beta chain was identified during a study of T-cell memory formation after mild COVID-19. For the study at large: For the most part, TCR clusters were specific to one donor.

TCRdb passed the 5' RACE reads through MiXCR, listing each CDR3 protein once. The sample holds tens of thousands of distinct CDR3 sequences, roughly 21% seen once. The study's findings and limits: CD4+ clones that contracted lay mainly in CM and EM; CD8+ ones lay in EMRA. A balance of CD4 and CD8 characterized clones contracting day 15 to 85, whereas later expanders leaned CD4+. Certain responding clones were present in pre-infection memory, suggesting participation of cross-reactive memory.

This clonotype was observed a handful of times. Its matching antigen is unknown. The CDR3 has 12 amino acids. Deletions cut 5 bases from V and 8 bases from J, with 10 bases between. The germline gives CDR1 SEHNR, CDR2 FQNEAQ (reference sequence). This chain joins TRBV7-9 and TRBJ2-1; TRBD2 is a possible D gene (5 bases). Sample: PBMCs or a T cell subset sorted from them (not recorded which). The receptor was derived from an adult who had mild COVID-19 (a few samples of this study predate the infection). Cell type and time point are not known. This CDR3 reads CASSELGDEQFF. CDR3 nucleotides: TGTGCCAGCAGCGAACTCGGGGATGAGCAGTTCTTC. Full variable domain (outside the CDR3, taken from reference TRBV7-9 and TRBJ2-1): DTGVSQNPRHKITKRGQNVTFRCDPISEHNRLYWYRQTLGQGPEFLTYFQNEAQLEKSRLLSDRFSAERPKGSFSTLEIQRTEQGDSAMYLCASSELGDEQFFGPGTRLTVL.